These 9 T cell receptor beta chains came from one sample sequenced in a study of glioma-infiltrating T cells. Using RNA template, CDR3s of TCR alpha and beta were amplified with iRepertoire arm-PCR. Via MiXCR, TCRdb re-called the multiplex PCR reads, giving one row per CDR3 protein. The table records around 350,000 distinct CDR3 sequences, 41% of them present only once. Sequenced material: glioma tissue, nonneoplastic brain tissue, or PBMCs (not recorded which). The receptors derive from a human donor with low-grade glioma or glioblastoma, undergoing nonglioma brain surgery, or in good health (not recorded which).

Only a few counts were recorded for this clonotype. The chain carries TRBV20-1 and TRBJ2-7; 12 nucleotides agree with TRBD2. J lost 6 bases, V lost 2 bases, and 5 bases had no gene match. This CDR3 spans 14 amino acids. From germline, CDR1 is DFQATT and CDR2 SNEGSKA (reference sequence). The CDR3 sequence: CSARLAGGPSEQYF. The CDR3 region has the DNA TGCAGTGCTAGACTAGCGGGAGGGCCTTCCGAGCAGTACTTC.

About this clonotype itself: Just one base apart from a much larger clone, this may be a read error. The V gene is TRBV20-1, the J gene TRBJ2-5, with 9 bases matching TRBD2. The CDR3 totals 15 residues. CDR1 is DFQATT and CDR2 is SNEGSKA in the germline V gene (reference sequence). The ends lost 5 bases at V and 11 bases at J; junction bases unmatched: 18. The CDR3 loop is CSALAGRKSYNEQYF. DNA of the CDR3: TGCAGTGCTCTAGCGGGGAGGAAGTCCTACAATGAGCAGTACTTC.

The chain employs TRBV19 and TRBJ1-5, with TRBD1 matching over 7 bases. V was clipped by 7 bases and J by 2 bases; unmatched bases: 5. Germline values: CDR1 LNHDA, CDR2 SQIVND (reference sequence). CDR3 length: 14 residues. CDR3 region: CASIRTGGNQPQHF. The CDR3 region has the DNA TGTGCCAGTATTAGGACAGGAGGCAATCAGCCCCAGCATTTT.

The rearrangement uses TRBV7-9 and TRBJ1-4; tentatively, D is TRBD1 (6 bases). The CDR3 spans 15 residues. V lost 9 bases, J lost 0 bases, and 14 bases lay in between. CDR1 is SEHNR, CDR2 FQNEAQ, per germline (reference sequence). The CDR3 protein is CARSPEGATNEKLFF. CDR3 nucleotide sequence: TGTGCCAGAAGCCCGGAGGGGGCAACTAATGAAAAACTGTTTTTT.

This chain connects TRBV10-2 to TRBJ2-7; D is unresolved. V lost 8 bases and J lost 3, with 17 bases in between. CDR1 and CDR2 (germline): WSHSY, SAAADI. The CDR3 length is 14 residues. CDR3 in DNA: TGCGCCAGCCTAAGCTCCACAACCTACTACGAGCAGTACTTC. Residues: CASLSSTTYYEQYF.

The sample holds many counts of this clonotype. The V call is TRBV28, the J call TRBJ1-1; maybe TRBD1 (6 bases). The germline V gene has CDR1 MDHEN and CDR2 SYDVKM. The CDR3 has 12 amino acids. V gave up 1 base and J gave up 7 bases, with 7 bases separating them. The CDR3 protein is CASSLLDSEAFF. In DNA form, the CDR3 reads TGTGCCAGCAGTTTATTGGACAGTGAAGCTTTCTTT. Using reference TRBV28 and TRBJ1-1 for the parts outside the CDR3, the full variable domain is DVKVTQSSRYLVKRTGEKVFLECVQDMDHENMFWYRQDPGLGLRLIYFSYDVKMKEKGDIPEGYSVSREKKERFSLILESASTNQTSMYLCASSLLDSEAFFGQGTRLTVV.

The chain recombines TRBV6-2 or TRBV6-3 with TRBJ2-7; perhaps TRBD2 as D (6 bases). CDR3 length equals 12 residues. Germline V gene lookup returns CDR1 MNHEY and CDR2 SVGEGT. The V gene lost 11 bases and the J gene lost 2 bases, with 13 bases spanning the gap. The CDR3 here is CACGTGTYEQYF. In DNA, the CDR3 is TGTGCCTGCGGGACGGGGACCTACGAGCAGTACTTC.

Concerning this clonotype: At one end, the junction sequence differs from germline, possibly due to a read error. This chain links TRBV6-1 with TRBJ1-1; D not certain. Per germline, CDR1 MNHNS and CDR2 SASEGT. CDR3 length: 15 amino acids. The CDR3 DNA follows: TGTGCCATCAGTGAGTCAAGGTTTCTTAACACTGAAGCTTTCTTT. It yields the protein CAISESRFLNTEAFF.

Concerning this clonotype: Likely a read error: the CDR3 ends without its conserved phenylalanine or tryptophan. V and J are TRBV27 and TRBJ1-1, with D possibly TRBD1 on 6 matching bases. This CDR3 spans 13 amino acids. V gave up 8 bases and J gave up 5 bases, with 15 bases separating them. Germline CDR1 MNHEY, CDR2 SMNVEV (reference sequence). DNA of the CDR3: TGTGCCAGCCAGGGACATTTCAAAACTGAAGCTTTCCTT. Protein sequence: CASQGHFKTEAFL.